The sample holds many counts of the clone carrying this TCR beta chain. The target antigen is unknown. TCR beta libraries were built with iRepertoire HTBI primers and Arm-PCR of CDR3 regions. MiXCR, applied by TCRdb to the multiplex PCR reads, yields one record per CDR3 protein. Of approximately 250,000 distinct CDR3 sequences listed, around 20% are singletons. Described time point: newly diagnosed GD, antithyroid drugs for less than 3 months. PBMCs provided the RNA from which the TCR library was made. The CDR3 totals 15 residues. Unmatched junction bases numbered 8, after V lost 7 bases and J lost 4 bases. This record belongs to a study of regulatory T cells in long-lasting Graves disease. Study-wide background: The antithyroid drugs taken by newly diagnosed Graves' patients had been used for under 3 months.

Study observations and caveats: Favored usage of TRBV28, TRBJ1-2 and TRBJ2-5 was recorded in persistent disease.

This chain connects TRBV12-3 or TRBV12-4 to TRBJ2-2, with 8 bases aligning to TRBD1. This receptor was obtained from a female donor with Graves disease. This specimen was peripheral blood mononuclear cells (PBMCs), taken at new diagnosis, from a patient treated with antithyroid drugs. The DNA for the CDR3 is TGTGCCAGCACCAGAGGACAGGGCCCCACCGGGGAGCTGTTTTTT. This sequence encodes CASTRGQGPTGELFF.